One sample yielded the 8 T cell receptor beta chains listed below, sequenced in a study of PD-1 and CTLA-4 blockade in melanoma. Generated by immunoSEQ multiplex PCR, the TCRdb table keeps only in-frame clones and is missing some. This table holds 25,000 to 40,000 clones, around 89% found once. The sample here was CD8+ T cells from peripheral blood, taken from a patient given anti-PD-1 treatment. All receptors come from a human donor with melanoma.

CDR3 DNA: TGTGCCAGCAGTTTTGGGCGGGGGGCCCACTACGAGCAGTACTTC. This encodes CASSFGRGAHYEQYF. This rearrangement joins TRBV27 to TRBJ2-7, with TRBD2 matching over 8 bases. CDR1 is MNHEY, CDR2 SMNVEV, per germline (reference sequence). V lost 3 bases, J lost 3 bases, and 7 bases stayed unmatched. The CDR3 has 15 residues.

The rearrangement uses TRBV5-8 and TRBJ2-1; tentatively, D is TRBD2 (6 bases). CDR3 length: 16 residues. CDR1 and CDR2 (germline): SGHTS, YDEGEE. V was cut by 1 base and J by 4 bases, with 15 bases left in between. CDR3 protein: CASSLMGAGGYNEQFF. The CDR3 DNA reads TGTGCCAGCAGCTTGATGGGCGCCGGGGGTTACAATGAGCAGTTCTTC.

The chain carries TRBV28 and TRBJ1-1; no firm D call. Germline assignment: CDR1 MDHEN and CDR2 SYDVKM. Between the trimmed V and J ends, which lost 4 bases and 1 base, there was a span of 10 bases. CDR3 length equals 14 residues. The CDR3 DNA reads as TGTGCCAGCAGTTACCCAGCTACGAACACTGAAGCTTTCTTT. It encodes CASSYPATNTEAFF.

The gene calls are TRBV27 and TRBJ1-2, with TRBD1 as a possible D gene (5 bases). Looked up from germline, CDR1 is MNHEY and CDR2 is SMNVEV (reference sequence). The CDR3 runs 15 residues. V was shortened by 0 bases and J by 2 bases, with 10 bases between the two germline ends. The CDR3 DNA sequence: TGTGCCAGCAGTTTATCGATCGGGGCGAACTATGGCTACACCTTC. It codes for CASSLSIGANYGYTF.

This sequence joins TRBV27 and TRBJ1-2, with TRBD1 as a possible D gene (6 bases). CDR1 is MNHEY, CDR2 SMNVEV, per germline (reference sequence). Trimming stripped 5 bases from V and 8 bases from J, with 21 bases between. CDR3 length equals 15 residues. The CDR3 is CASSRTPPEGGGYTF. The CDR3 DNA is TGTGCCAGCAGTCGGACCCCCCCCGAGGGGGGAGGCTACACCTTC.

The chain has TRBV13 and TRBJ1-1; TRBD1 agrees at 8 bases. This CDR3 comprises 14 residues. CDR1 and CDR2 (germline): PRHDT, FYEKMQ (reference sequence). V was clipped by 5 bases and J by 1 base; unmatched bases: 3. CDR3 residues: CASSIGTGNTEAFF. The CDR3 region has the DNA TGTGCCAGCAGCATTGGGACAGGGAACACTGAAGCTTTCTTT.

The CDR3 coding sequence is TGTGCCAGCAGCCTGGAACTAGCGCGCGGGGAGCAGTACTTC. Translating gives CASSLELARGEQYF. The chain has TRBV13 and TRBJ2-7; 7 positions match TRBD2. In germline, CDR1 is PRHDT, CDR2 FYEKMQ (reference sequence). The CDR3 sequence is 14 residues long. The V segment lost 5 bases and the J segment 7 bases; nucleotides outside the gene matches: 11.

The chain carries TRBV5-4 and TRBJ1-6, with D uncertain. V gave up 4 bases and J gave up 5 bases, with 4 bases separating them. Looked up from germline, CDR1 is SGHNT and CDR2 is YYREEE (reference sequence). The length of the CDR3 is 12 residues. In DNA, the CDR3 is TGTGCCAGCAGCCGGGATAATTCACCCCTCCACTTT. Translation: CASSRDNSPLHF.